These 5 T cell receptor beta chains were sequenced from one sample in a study of glioma-infiltrating T cells. Using RNA template, CDR3s of TCR alpha and beta were amplified with iRepertoire arm-PCR. Using its own MiXCR run on the multiplex PCR reads, TCRdb lists one record per CDR3 protein. The sample lists over 100,000 distinct CDR3 sequences; approximately 26% were seen once. The sample was glioma tissue, nonneoplastic brain tissue, or PBMCs (not recorded which). The origin of the receptors is a human donor with low-grade glioma or glioblastoma, undergoing nonglioma brain surgery, or in good health (not recorded which).

Ten or more counts support this clonotype. The V call is TRBV3-1, the J call TRBJ2-2; D might be TRBD1 (6 bases). Trimming removed 1 base from V and 4 bases from J, with 10 bases in between. The CDR3 extends over 15 amino acids. The germline V gene encodes CDR1 LGHDT and CDR2 YNNKEL (reference sequence). CDR3 bases: TGTGCCAGCAGCCAAGGAACAGGGCTCACCGGGGAGCTGTTTTTT. Protein product: CASSQGTGLTGELFF.

The chain combines TRBV19 with TRBJ2-1; 7 bases match TRBD2. CDR3 size: 17 residues. V was clipped by 5 bases and J by 0 bases; unmatched bases: 10. Germline CDR1 is LNHDA and CDR2 is SQIVND (reference sequence). This CDR3 reads CASSQTLAVTSYNEQFF. CDR3 nucleotides: TGTGCCAGTAGTCAAACCCTAGCGGTGACCTCCTACAATGAGCAGTTCTTC.

This clonotype was seen repeatedly, ten times or more. V usage is TRBV28 and J usage is TRBJ1-6; 7 nucleotides line up with TRBD1. The CDR3 consists of 17 residues. Germline trimming cut 5 bases from V and 7 bases from J; bases unmatched to any gene: 14. Germline V gene lookup returns CDR1 MDHEN and CDR2 SYDVKM. This chain's CDR3 is CASSPLGVGDSNSPLHF. DNA of the CDR3: TGTGCCAGCAGTCCCCTCGGGGTGGGGGACAGCAATTCACCCCTCCACTTT.

This clonotype was recorded at least ten times. The CDR3 region is CASSGLNQPQHF. In nucleotides, the CDR3 is TGTGCCAGCAGCGGGCTCAATCAGCCCCAGCATTTT. The chain combines TRBV7-2 with TRBJ1-5; D call uncertain. This CDR3 comprises 12 residues. The ends were cut back, 5 bases at V and 3 bases at J, with 5 bases in the middle. Germline assignment: CDR1 SGHTA and CDR2 FQGNSA.

This clonotype was detected many times. This sequence joins TRBV6-1 and TRBJ2-1; D not resolved. The germline V gene encodes CDR1 MNHNS and CDR2 SASEGT. Trimming removed 3 bases from V and 5 bases from J, with 11 bases in between. CDR3 size: 14 residues. The CDR3 bases are TGTGCCAGCAGTGACAGTTCTTCCCACAATGAGCAGTTCTTC. It specifies CASSDSSSHNEQFF.